One and the same sample provided the 27 T cell receptor beta chains below, sequenced in a study of blood T cell repertoires in COVID-19. Only in-frame clones appear in the TCRdb table, and some are missing; sequencing was by immunoSEQ multiplex PCR. The sample yields around 220,000 clones, around 86% seen once. The material sequenced was peripheral blood. Source of these receptors: a human donor in a cohort sampled during active COVID-19.

The chain couples TRBV24-1 to TRBJ2-1; the match to TRBD2 covers 7 bases. CDR3 size: 14 residues. J gave up 8 bases and V 5 bases, and 8 bases lay outside the gene matches. Germline V gives CDR1 KGHDR, CDR2 SFDVKD. The CDR3 DNA reads TGTGCCACCAGTGGTGAGGGAGGGTTCGATGAGCAGTTCTTC. Its translation is CATSGEGGFDEQFF.

This clone was seen a few times. CDR3 protein: CATSRGDMDSGNTIYF. CDR3 sequence (DNA): TGTGCCACCAGCAGAGGGGACATGGACTCTGGAAACACCATATATTTT. The chain links TRBV15 to TRBJ1-3, with D possibly matching TRBD1 (6 bases). The CDR3 is 16 amino acids. CDR1 LNHNV and CDR2 YYDKDF come from the germline V gene (reference sequence). V was pared by 1 base and J by 0 bases, with 10 bases between.

The chain links TRBV25-1 to TRBJ2-3, with 7 bases fitting TRBD2. After removal of 2 bases from V and 1 base from J, the junction contained 0 bases not matched to a gene. CDR1 is MGHDK, CDR2 SYGVNS, per germline. The CDR3 loop spans 14 amino acids. CDR3 nucleotide sequence: TGTGCCAGCAGTGAAGCGGGAGGCACAGATACGCAGTATTTT. Residues: CASSEAGGTDTQYF.

This rearrangement joins TRBV9 to TRBJ2-6; 7 positions match TRBD1. This CDR3 has 18 amino acids. The germline CDR1 and CDR2 sequences are SGDLS and YYNGEE. V dropped 5 bases and J dropped 4; count of bases not matched to a gene: 15. The CDR3 loop is CASSRRGDRVSGANVLTF. CDR3 in DNA: TGTGCCAGCAGTCGAAGGGGAGACAGGGTTTCCGGGGCCAACGTCCTGACTTTC.

In DNA, the CDR3 is TGTGCCAGCAGATCTACAGAAGATACGCAGTATTTT. As protein: CASRSTEDTQYF. The rearrangement links TRBV6-5 to TRBJ2-3; no clear D gene. CDR1 is MNHEY and CDR2 is SVGAGI in the germline V gene. V lost 6 bases and J 5 bases, leaving 9 bases between the germline ends. The CDR3 contains 12 residues.

This clone was seen only a few times. J is TRBJ2-2 and V is TRBV4-1; D unresolved. CDR3 length: 15 residues. V lost 5 bases and J 2 bases, leaving 12 bases between the germline ends. Germline lookup yields CDR1 MGHRA and CDR2 YSYEKL. The CDR3: CASSSYVFNTGELFF. CDR3 DNA sequence: TGCGCCAGCAGCAGCTACGTCTTTAACACCGGGGAGCTGTTTTTT.

The rearrangement uses TRBV5-4 and TRBJ2-7, with 11 nucleotides matching TRBD2. CDR3 length equals 16 residues. The V and J ends lost 5 bases and 0 bases, in that order; junction bases with no gene match: 7. Germline-derived CDR1 and CDR2 are SGHNT and YYREEE (reference sequence). In DNA form, the CDR3 reads TGTGCCAGCAGAACCGGGACTAGCGGTAGCTCCTACGAGCAGTACTTC. Amino acid sequence: CASRTGTSGSSYEQYF.

V usage is TRBV7-9 and J usage is TRBJ1-4, with D unresolved. With 5 bases removed from V and 8 bases from J, the gap between germline ends came to 12 bases. This CDR3 spans 13 amino acids. Germline V lookup: CDR1 SEHNR, CDR2 FQNEAQ (reference sequence). CDR3 bases: TGTGCCAGCAGCATCGGAGGGCGCGAAAAACTGTTTTTT. Amino acids: CASSIGGREKLFF.

This clone was found a few times. This chain connects TRBV6-5 to TRBJ1-6; maybe TRBD1 (6 bases). This CDR3 contains 14 residues. CDR1 is MNHEY, CDR2 SVGAGI, per germline. V was trimmed by 7 bases and J by 5 bases, leaving 12 bases between them. The CDR3: CASTFRQDNSPLHF. The DNA of the CDR3 is TGTGCCAGCACCTTTCGACAGGATAATTCACCCCTCCACTTT.

The gene calls are TRBV9 and TRBJ2-2; a weak D match, TRBD2 (5 bases). This CDR3 region has 14 residues. Germline V gene sequence: CDR1 SGDLS, CDR2 YYNGEE. Trimming shortened V by 4 bases and J by 6 bases, and 13 bases separated the two germline ends. The CDR3 protein is CASSREARAGELFF. The CDR3 DNA reads TGTGCCAGCAGCCGCGAGGCGAGGGCCGGGGAGCTGTTTTTT.

This chain uses TRBV7-2 with TRBJ2-7, with D perhaps TRBD2 (5 bases). This CDR3 contains 15 residues. V dropped 4 bases and J dropped 3 bases, with 16 bases sitting between them. Germline V gene lookup returns CDR1 SGHTA and CDR2 FQGNSA. The DNA for the CDR3 is TGTGCCAGCAGCTCTGTCCGGGAAAACTACTACGAGCAGTACTTC. As protein: CASSSVRENYYEQYF. The entire variable domain, with the rest obtained from reference TRBV7-2 and TRBJ2-7, is as follows: GAGVSQSPSNKVTEKGKDVELRCDPISGHTALYWYRQSLGQGLEFLIYFQGNSAPDKSGLPSDRFSAERTGGSVSTLTIQRTQQEDSAVYLCASSSVRENYYEQYFGPGTRLTVT.

This clone occurred a few times. The V call is TRBV3-1 (or the pseudogene TRBV3-2), the J call TRBJ2-7, with TRBD2 as a possible D gene (6 bases). CDR3 length: 15 residues. The germline V and J ends were trimmed by 4 bases and 7 bases, with 20 bases remaining between them. CDR1 is LGHDT, CDR2 YNNKEL, per germline (reference sequence). CDR3 region: CASSLTAGPQLEQYF. As DNA, the CDR3 is TGTGCCAGCAGCCTTACAGCGGGCCCGCAGTTAGAGCAGTACTTC.

V gene TRBV5-1 combines with J gene TRBJ1-2; 10 positions match TRBD1. Per germline, CDR1 SGHRS and CDR2 YFSETQ. This CDR3 contains 15 residues. The J segment lost 4 bases and the V segment lost 7 bases, leaving 10 bases of the junction unmatched. The CDR3 nucleotides are TGCGCCAGCGGACTCTGGACAGGGGGAGGCTATGGCTACACCTTC. Translated, it gives CASGLWTGGGYGYTF.

V gene TRBV4-1 combines with J gene TRBJ1-1; 11 bases are a match to TRBD1. Per the germline V gene, CDR1 is MGHRA and CDR2 is YSYEKL. V gave up 0 bases and J gave up 4 bases; unmatched junction bases: 4. The CDR3 has 16 amino acids. CDR3 DNA sequence: TGCGCCAGCAGCCAAGAGGGGACAGGGGGGAGCACTGAAGCTTTCTTT. Encoded protein: CASSQEGTGGSTEAFF.

The CDR3 protein is CASSQELDKPYEQYF. The CDR3 DNA reads TGCGCCAGCAGCCAAGAATTGGACAAGCCCTACGAGCAGTACTTC. This sequence joins TRBV4-3 and TRBJ2-7, with TRBD1 as a possible D gene (5 bases). In germline, CDR1 is LGHNA, CDR2 YSLEER. V lost 0 bases and J lost 2, with 11 bases in between. This CDR3 has 15 amino acids.

This clone was seen more than once but under ten times. The chain employs TRBV14 and TRBJ2-3; no clear D gene. V was clipped by 1 base and J by 1 base, with 9 bases between them. The CDR3 consists of 15 residues. The V gene's germline CDR1 is SGHDN and CDR2 FVKESK. CDR3 coding DNA: TGTGCCAGCAGCCAAGTAGTCTCCCGCACAGATACGCAGTATTTT. Translation: CASSQVVSRTDTQYF.

This chain uses TRBV5-6 with TRBJ1-2, with 8 bases aligning to TRBD1. Germline V gene sequence: CDR1 SGHDT, CDR2 YYEEEE. This CDR3 spans 16 amino acids. Trimming cost V 4 bases and J 5 bases; bases outside gene matches: 13. CDR3 sequence (DNA): TGTGCCAGCAGCCCATGGACAGGGACGACTAGTTATGGCTACACCTTC. Amino acids: CASSPWTGTTSYGYTF.

The gene calls are TRBV30 and TRBJ2-3, with 8 bases identical to TRBD2. The CDR3 totals 16 residues. CDR1 is GTSNPN, CDR2 SVGIG, per germline (reference sequence). J was trimmed by 4 bases and V by 4 bases; bases with no gene match: 13. The CDR3 coding sequence is TGTGCCTGGAAGAGAGCACTAGCGGTAGGGGCAGATACGCAGTATTTT. It yields the protein CAWKRALAVGADTQYF.

The chain couples TRBV2 to TRBJ1-5; D is perhaps TRBD1 (6 bases). Between the trimmed V and J ends, which lost 2 bases and 1 base, there was a span of 12 bases. Germline lookup yields CDR1 SNHLY and CDR2 FYNNEI. The CDR3 runs 16 residues. The CDR3 region is CASSEFSQGSNQPQHF. The CDR3 nucleotides are TGTGCCAGCAGTGAATTCTCACAGGGAAGCAATCAGCCCCAGCATTTT.

The genes are TRBV6-5 and TRBJ1-2, with TRBD1 matching over 10 bases. The CDR3 runs to 15 residues. The V gene end was trimmed by 5 bases and the J gene end by 0 bases; junction bases not matched to a gene: 3. CDR1 and CDR2 (germline): MNHEY, SVGAGI. In nucleotides, the CDR3 is TGTGCCAGCAGTATGGGACAGGGGACTAACTATGGCTACACCTTC. Encoded protein: CASSMGQGTNYGYTF.

The rearrangement uses TRBV11-2 and TRBJ2-1, with TRBD2 matching 9 bases. CDR1 and CDR2 from the germline V gene are SGHAT and FQNNGV. The trim removed 1 base at V and 1 base at J, leaving 2 bases unmatched. This CDR3 has 16 amino acids. This CDR3 reads CASSLGAGGSYNEQFF. CDR3 DNA sequence: TGTGCCAGCAGCTTAGGGGCGGGAGGGTCCTACAATGAGCAGTTCTTC. Full variable domain (rest looked up from reference TRBV11-2 and TRBJ2-1): EAGVAQSPRYKIIEKRQSVAFWCNPISGHATLYWYQQILGQGPKLLIQFQNNGVVDDSQLPKDRFSAERLKGVDSTLKIQPAKLEDSAVYLCASSLGAGGSYNEQFFGPGTRLTVL.

The V and J genes are TRBV6-2 or TRBV6-3 and TRBJ1-1, with TRBD1 identical over 10 bases. The CDR3 is 17 amino acids. V shed 5 bases and J 0 bases; nucleotides not matched to a gene: 9. Germline CDR1 MNHEY, CDR2 SVGEGT. CDR3 sequence (DNA): TGTGCCAGCAGTCTCCGGACAGGGGGTGCATTGAACACTGAAGCTTTCTTT. Residues: CASSLRTGGALNTEAFF.

The CDR3 region is CASSLAGRGRTEAFF. The CDR3 coding sequence is TGTGCCAGCAGCTTAGCGGGCAGGGGAAGGACTGAAGCTTTCTTT. The V call is TRBV11-2, the J call TRBJ1-1, with a weak D call TRBD1 (6 bases). This CDR3 spans 15 amino acids. Germline CDR1 is SGHAT and CDR2 is FQNNGV. The V and J ends lost 1 base and 5 bases respectively, with 14 bases between them.

The J gene is TRBJ2-4, the V gene TRBV5-1; no reliable D call. Looked up from germline, CDR1 is SGHRS and CDR2 is YFSETQ. The CDR3 extends over 15 amino acids. Deletions cut 0 bases from V and 1 base from J, with 8 bases between. The DNA for the CDR3 is TGCGCCAGCAGCTTGGAACGGGTGGCCAAAAACATTCAGTACTTC. This sequence encodes CASSLERVAKNIQYF.

The V gene is TRBV29-1, the J gene TRBJ2-1; perhaps TRBD2 as D (6 bases). Germline assignment: CDR1 SQVTM and CDR2 ANQGSEA. The CDR3 sequence is 14 residues long. V was clipped by 6 bases and J by 0 bases, with 12 bases between them. As DNA, the CDR3 is TGCAGCGTAGGTCGGGGAGGCTCCTACAATGAGCAGTTCTTC. It translates to CSVGRGGSYNEQFF.

The chain is built from TRBV27 and TRBJ2-7, with 7 bases that match TRBD2. The length of the CDR3 is 13 residues. V shed 7 bases, J shed 2 bases, and the junction held 5 bases outside the gene matches. In germline, CDR1 is MNHEY, CDR2 SMNVEV (reference sequence). CDR3 sequence (DNA): TGTGCCAGCAAGGGGACTAAGGCCTACGAGCAGTACTTC. It yields the protein CASKGTKAYEQYF.

This chain joins TRBV5-6 and TRBJ2-7; 7 bases match TRBD2. This CDR3 comprises 14 residues. The ends lost 2 bases at V and 4 bases at J; junction bases unmatched: 6. CDR1 is SGHDT, CDR2 YYEEEE, per germline. For the CDR3, the DNA is TGTGCCAGCAGCTTAGGACCGGGGGGTTACGAGCAGTACTTC. Translating it yields CASSLGPGGYEQYF. Full variable domain (remainder filled in from reference TRBV5-6 and TRBJ2-7): DAGVTQSPTHLIKTRGQQVTLRCSPKSGHDTVSWYQQALGQGPQFIFQYYEEEERQRGNFPDRFSGHQFPNYSSELNVNALLLGDSALYLCASSLGPGGYEQYFGPGTRLTVT.